Sequencing of this T cell receptor (beta chain) was carried out in a study of T cell repertoires in cytomegalovirus infection (dated by TCRdb to about 2019). Describing the broader study: The peptide stimulations were aimed at well-studied HLA-B-restricted epitopes as well as recently identified HLA-C-restricted CMV epitopes, whose presentation resists viral immunomodulation. Donor HLA type was relevant to the analysis, because carriage of CMV infection together with the matching HLA type was indicated by public TCR beta signatures. What the research found in general, with its limitations: Cumulative frequency of public TCR beta family members discriminated carriers of CMV infection plus the relevant HLA type in this cohort and an independent roughly 320-donor cohort. The ex vivo response was dominated by HLA-C-restricted CMV-specific TCR beta clonotypes, which also provided the single most frequent clonotype in two of eight donors.

The CDR3 covers 16 residues, taking in both the cysteine and the phenylalanine. The DNA shown is the 48-base CDR3, in frame from base 1. Clipping removes 0 bases from V and 5 bases from J, with 6 as the unmatched junction base count. According to the germline V gene (reference sequence), CDR1 reads DFQATT and CDR2 reads SNEGSKA. Details on this clonotype: Its antigen is still unknown. Base-call qualities are not available, and no considerably larger clone is one nucleotide away.

Sequenced using an Illumina HiSeq 1500. The public sequencing data were trimmed at Q25 with fastp and processed into clonotypes with MiXCR by TCRdb, which kept only in-frame beta chains. Rows are combined by CDR3 protein, so each entry shows the most common genes and DNA. For this sample there are approximately 600,000 distinct CDR3 sequences; about 40% appear just once. The top ten clones comprise 40% to 60% of the sample. The sample's treatment or condition, from its label and the paper: in vitro stimulation with specific CMV peptide epitopes to enrich CMV-specific T cells. The sequences come from cultured PBMCs, collected from culture after CMV antigen stimulation. The chain is made from TRBV20-1 and TRBJ2-2, and 10 junction bases match TRBD2. The sequence derives from a human donor in good health (CMV status not recorded). Some clones in this sample may be carry-over from other donors' samples. The CDR3 corresponds to CSARDGASGRTGELFF. The nucleotide sequence reads TGCAGTGCTAGAGATGGAGCTAGCGGGAGAACCGGGGAGCTGTTTTTT.